A selection of T cell receptor beta chains follows, all from one sample in a study of vaccination effects on CD4 cells after COVID-19. These receptors have no identified antigens. The assay was immunoSEQ multiplex PCR, and TCRdb's table has in-frame clones only and misses some. The table has about 45,000 clones, about 70% seen once; the top ten hold about 9%. Sample: CD4+ T cells from PBMCs cultured without peptide, taken before COVID-19 vaccination. These receptors all come from a human donor who had a prior SARS-CoV-2 infection. Both conserved end residues are part of each CDR3. D genes are given only for firm matches. Not all rows give a size; the values are once, few, many and, for expanded clones, a class.

j_call,clone_size,v_call,d_call,cdr3_nt,cdr3_aa
TRBJ2-4,-,TRBV18,TRBD2,TGTGCCAGCTCACCGCCCGACAGCGGGGTAAACATTCAGTACTTC,CASSPPDSGVNIQYF
TRBJ2-2,once,TRBV4-2,-,TGTGCCAGCAGCCAAGTTGTGGGGCCCGGGGAGCTGTTTTTT,CASSQVVGPGELFF
TRBJ2-3,-,TRBV28,-,TGTGCCAGCAGTTTTCTAGGCTCGGCCGGGGGTACGCAGTATTTT,CASSFLGSAGGTQYF
TRBJ2-3,-,TRBV5-6,-,TGTGCCAGCAGCCCCCCCTCTTCCGGGGTGGGCACAGATACGCAGTATTTT,CASSPPSSGVGTDTQYF
TRBJ2-3,-,TRBV23-1,-,TGCGCCAGCAGTCAATCGTTCCGGGAACCGATCACAGATACGCAGTATTTT,CASSQSFREPITDTQYF
TRBJ1-4,-,TRBV15,-,TGTGCCACCAGCAGAGGGACAACAACTAATGAAAAACTGTTTTTT,CATSRGTTTNEKLFF
TRBJ2-5,-,TRBV11-2,-,TGTGCCAGCAGCGCCGATCCGGAGACCCAGTACTTC,CASSADPETQYF
TRBJ1-6,few,TRBV6-2/TRBV6-3,-,TGTGCCAGCAGCGGGGGGGCCCAAAGACGGTCACCCCTCCACTTT,CASSGGAQRRSPLHF
TRBJ2-1,-,TRBV5-1,TRBD2,TGCGCCAGCAGCTTGGTACTAGCGGGGAATTACAATGAGCAGTTCTTC,CASSLVLAGNYNEQFF
TRBJ2-7,-,TRBV4-2,-,TGTGCCAGCAGCCAAGACAGACGCTCCGACGAGCAGTACTTC,CASSQDRRSDEQYF
TRBJ1-2,once,TRBV5-8,TRBD1,TGTGCCAGCAGCCTTGGACAGGACTACTATGGCTACACCTTC,CASSLGQDYYGYTF
TRBJ2-7,-,TRBV4-3,TRBD2,TGCGCCAGCAGCCAAGTAGTCGGGACTAGCGATCGGTACGAGCAGTACTTC,CASSQVVGTSDRYEQYF
TRBJ1-2,-,TRBV7-2,TRBD1,TGTGCCAGCACCCCGGACAGGGCTAACTATGGCTACACCTTC,CASTPDRANYGYTF
TRBJ1-1,-,TRBV7-7,-,TGTGCTAGCAGCGCCCAGGTGAACACTGAAGCTTTCTTT,CASSAQVNTEAFF
TRBJ1-4,-,TRBV6-6,-,TGTGCCAGCAGTTACTCCCGGGACGGCCCACTGGAAAAACTGTTTTTT,CASSYSRDGPLEKLFF
TRBJ2-3,-,TRBV19,TRBD2,TGTGCCAGTAGTATAGTGGGACTAGCGGAGAACACAGATACGCAGTATTTT,CASSIVGLAENTDTQYF
TRBJ2-7,-,TRBV29-1,-,TGCAGCGACCGAGCAGAGAAAAACGTCTACGAGCAGTACTTC,CSDRAEKNVYEQYF
TRBJ1-5,-,TRBV30,-,TGTGCCTGGAATGACGGTGTTTCTGGTAACCAGCCCCAGCATTTT,CAWNDGVSGNQPQHF
TRBJ2-3,-,TRBV7-2,-,TGTGCCAGCAGCTCACCGACGGGGGCAGATACGCAGTATTTT,CASSSPTGADTQYF
TRBJ2-1,-,TRBV7-2,TRBD1,TGTGCCAGCAGCTTTAGGACAGGGGGCTATGAGCAGTTCTTC,CASSFRTGGYEQFF
TRBJ1-4,once,TRBV5-4,-,TGTGCCAGCAGCTTGGCGGGGGATCATGGTGAAAAACTGTTTTTT,CASSLAGDHGEKLFF
TRBJ2-3,-,TRBV9,-,TGTGCCAGCAGCCTTTCGGCGAGTACCCTTAGCACAGATACGCAGTATTTT,CASSLSASTLSTDTQYF
TRBJ2-2,-,TRBV9,-,TGTGCCAGCAGCCCGAGGGTCGCGAACACCGGGGAGCTGTTTTTT,CASSPRVANTGELFF
TRBJ1-2,-,TRBV6-5,-,TGTGCCAGCAGTAGGGCAGAATCGAACTATGGCTACACCTTC,CASSRAESNYGYTF
TRBJ1-5,once,TRBV2,-,TGTGCCAGCAGCGAAGGGCAAAACGGGGAAGGGCAGCCCCAGCATTTT,CASSEGQNGEGQPQHF
TRBJ2-6,-,TRBV7-8,TRBD2,TGTGCCAGCAGCGGACGACTGGGACTAGCGGGAGACTCTGGGGCCAACGTCCTGACTTTC,CASSGRLGLAGDSGANVLTF
TRBJ2-3,-,TRBV7-8,TRBD1,TGTGCCAGCAGCTTTATGGGACAGTGGGTAGATACGCAGTATTTT,CASSFMGQWVDTQYF
TRBJ2-1,-,TRBV28,TRBD2,TGTGCCAGCAGACTAGCGGGAGGGGGGTACAATGAGCAGTTCTTC,CASRLAGGGYNEQFF
TRBJ1-1,few,TRBV4-1,TRBD1,TGCGCCAGCAGCCCTCGGGACAGTGAAGCTTTGGAGACTGAAGCTTTCTTT,CASSPRDSEALETEAFF
TRBJ2-1,once,TRBV10-3,-,TGTGCCATCGGGGGCAGGTCCTACAATGAGCAGTTCTTC,CAIGGRSYNEQFF
TRBJ2-2,-,TRBV5-1,-,TGCGCCAGCAGCCGGACCCCCCCACCGAACACCGGGGAGCTGTTTTTT,CASSRTPPPNTGELFF
TRBJ2-5,-,TRBV5-1,-,TGCGCCAGCAGCTTGGTTGCGCCAGCCCAAGAGACCCAGTACTTC,CASSLVAPAQETQYF
TRBJ1-5,-,TRBV12-3/TRBV12-4,-,TGTGCCAGCAGTTTATCACCCAATGGGCCCCAGCATTTT,CASSLSPNGPQHF
TRBJ1-1,-,TRBV6-5,-,TGTGCCAGCAGTTCTCAGGGGAACACTGAAGCTTTCTTT,CASSSQGNTEAFF
TRBJ2-1,-,TRBV11-3,TRBD1,TGTGCCAGCAGCTCCTCCGGGACAGACGTGTTCTTC,CASSSSGTDVFF
TRBJ2-2,-,TRBV10-3,-,TGTGCCATCGGAGGTAGCGGCCTTACCGCGAACACCGGGGAGCTGTTTTTT,CAIGGSGLTANTGELFF
TRBJ1-5,-,TRBV30,-,TGTGCCTGGAGTCGGGCAGGGAATCAGCCCCAGCATTTT,CAWSRAGNQPQHF
TRBJ2-5,-,TRBV12-3/TRBV12-4,-,TGTGCCAGCAGTTTTTTCGTCCAAGAGACCCAGTACTTC,CASSFFVQETQYF
TRBJ1-3,few,TRBV6-5,-,TGTGCCAGCATTTACGGGGAATTCTCTGGAAACACCATATATTTT,CASIYGEFSGNTIYF
TRBJ2-1,-,TRBV9,-,TGTGCCAGCAGCGTAGGGATTGAGGAGGGACGGGAGCAGTTCTTC,CASSVGIEEGREQFF
TRBJ2-7,-,TRBV30,-,TGTGCCTGGAGTAAGGACAGCCCCTACGAGCAGTACTTC,CAWSKDSPYEQYF
TRBJ2-1,-,TRBV18,-,TGTGCCAGCTCACGGACGTCGAATGAGCAGTTCTTC,CASSRTSNEQFF
TRBJ2-7,-,TRBV19,-,TGTGCCAGTAGCACGTGGGGCGAGCAGTACTTC,CASSTWGEQYF
TRBJ2-7,-,TRBV4-2,TRBD2,TGTGCCAGCAGCCAAGTCGCTAGCGGGAGCTCCTACGAGCAGTACTTC,CASSQVASGSSYEQYF
TRBJ2-3,-,TRBV20-1,-,TGCAGCCAACGTGCCGGGGATACGCAGTATTTT,CSQRAGDTQYF
TRBJ2-1,-,TRBV20-1,-,TGCAGTGCTGAGAGAGGCAATGAGCAGTTCTTC,CSAERGNEQFF
TRBJ2-6,-,TRBV18,-,TGTGCCAGCTCCCCCTTGGACGGAGGCTCTGGGGCCAACGTCCTGACTTTC,CASSPLDGGSGANVLTF
TRBJ2-7,-,TRBV2,-,TGTGCCAGCTCCGGACGGACCTACGAGCAGTACTTC,CASSGRTYEQYF
TRBJ2-1,-,TRBV5-5,-,TGTGCCAGCAGCCCTAGTGACCGCCTATACAATGAGCAGTTCTTC,CASSPSDRLYNEQFF
TRBJ1-2,-,TRBV18,-,TGTGCCAGCTCACCTGGTTGGGGTTATGGCTACACCTTC,CASSPGWGYGYTF
TRBJ1-2,-,TRBV30,-,TGTGCCTGGAGTGTACAACAGGGCGGGGATGGCTACACCTTC,CAWSVQQGGDGYTF
TRBJ1-1,few,TRBV19,-,TGTGCCAGTAGTATAGCTGGGGGGCTCGAAGCTTTCTTT,CASSIAGGLEAFF
TRBJ2-5,-,TRBV5-4,TRBD2,TGTGCCAGCACCCGCAGCGGGGGGCCCCCAGAGACCCAGTACTTC,CASTRSGGPPETQYF
TRBJ1-2,-,TRBV5-4,TRBD1,TGTGCCAGCAGTTGGCAGGGGGCCGATGGCTACACCTTC,CASSWQGADGYTF
TRBJ1-3,-,TRBV5-1,TRBD1,TGCGCCAGCAGCTTAGGGACAGCTGGAAACACCATATATTTT,CASSLGTAGNTIYF
TRBJ2-1,-,TRBV24-1,-,TGTGCCACCAGTTTCGGGAACTCCTACAATGAGCAGTTCTTC,CATSFGNSYNEQFF
TRBJ1-4,-,TRBV18,-,TGTGCCAGCTCACCCTCAGGGATCGATGAAAAACTGTTTTTT,CASSPSGIDEKLFF
TRBJ2-7,-,TRBV10-1,-,TGCGCCAGCACCACGACCTGCCCCGAGCAGTACTTC,CASTTTCPEQYF
TRBJ2-1,-,TRBV7-9,-,TGTGCCAGCAGCTTAGTGGGGGATGAGCAGTTCTTC,CASSLVGDEQFF
TRBJ2-3,-,TRBV20-1,-,TGCAGTGCAGCAGGGGCAGATACGCAGTATTTT,CSAAGADTQYF